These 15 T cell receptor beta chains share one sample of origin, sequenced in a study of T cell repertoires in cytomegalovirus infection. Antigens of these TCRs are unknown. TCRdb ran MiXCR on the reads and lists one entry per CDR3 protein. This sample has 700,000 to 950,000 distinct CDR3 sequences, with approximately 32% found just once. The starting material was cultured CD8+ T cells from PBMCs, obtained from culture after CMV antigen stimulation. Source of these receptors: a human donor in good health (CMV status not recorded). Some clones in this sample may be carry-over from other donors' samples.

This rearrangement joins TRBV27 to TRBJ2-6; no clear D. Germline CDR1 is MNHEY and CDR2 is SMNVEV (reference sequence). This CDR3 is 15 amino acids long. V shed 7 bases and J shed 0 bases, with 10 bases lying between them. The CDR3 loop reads CASKGGYSGANVLTF. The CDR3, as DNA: TGTGCCAGCAAGGGCGGTTACTCTGGGGCCAACGTCCTGACTTTC. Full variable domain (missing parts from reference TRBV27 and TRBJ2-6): EAQVTQNPRYLITVTGKKLTVTCSQNMNHEYMSWYRQDPGLGLRQIYYSMNVEVTDKGDVPEGYKVSRKEKRNFPLILESPSPNQTSLYFCASKGGYSGANVLTFGAGSRLTVL.

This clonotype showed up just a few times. The CDR3 spells CASSYRSRDRGRGTEAFF. CDR3 coding DNA: TGTGCCAGCAGTTACCGCTCCCGGGACAGGGGGCGAGGGACTGAAGCTTTCTTT. V is TRBV6-5 and J is TRBJ1-1; 12 bases are a match to TRBD1. Germline V gene data show CDR1 as MNHEY and CDR2 as SVGAGI. Trimming took 2 bases from V and 5 from J; bases not matched to a gene: 12. The CDR3 consists of 18 residues.

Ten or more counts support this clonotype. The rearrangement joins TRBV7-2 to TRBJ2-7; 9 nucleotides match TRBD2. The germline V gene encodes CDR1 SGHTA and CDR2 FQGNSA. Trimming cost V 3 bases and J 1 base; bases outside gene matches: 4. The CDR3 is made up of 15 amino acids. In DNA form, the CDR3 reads TGTGCCAGCAGCTTCAGGCGGGGGGGTTCCTACGAGCAGTACGTC. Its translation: CASSFRRGGSYEQYV.

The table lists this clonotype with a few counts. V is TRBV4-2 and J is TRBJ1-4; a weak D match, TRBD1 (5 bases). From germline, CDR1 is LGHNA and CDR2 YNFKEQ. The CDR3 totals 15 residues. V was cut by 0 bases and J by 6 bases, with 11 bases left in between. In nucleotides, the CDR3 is TGTGCCAGCAGCCAAGATCAGGGAGGGGATGAAAAACTGTTTTTT. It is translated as CASSQDQGGDEKLFF.

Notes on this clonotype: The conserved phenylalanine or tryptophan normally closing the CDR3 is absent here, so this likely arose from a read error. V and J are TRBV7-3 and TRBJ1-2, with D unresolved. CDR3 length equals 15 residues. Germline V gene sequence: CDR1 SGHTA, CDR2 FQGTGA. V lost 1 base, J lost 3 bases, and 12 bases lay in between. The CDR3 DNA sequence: TGTGCCAGCAGCTTAATCCGGGGAGAGGACTATGGCTACACCTTA. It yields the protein CASSLIRGEDYGYTL.

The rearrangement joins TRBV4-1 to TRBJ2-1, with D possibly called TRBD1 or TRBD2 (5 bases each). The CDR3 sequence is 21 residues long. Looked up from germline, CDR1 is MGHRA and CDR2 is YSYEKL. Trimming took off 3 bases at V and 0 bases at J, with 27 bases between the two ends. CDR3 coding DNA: TGCGCCAGCAGCCAGGGGGTTCGGCTGGGAACAGCATCGGGCTCCTACAATGAGCAGTTCTTC. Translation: CASSQGVRLGTASGSYNEQFF.

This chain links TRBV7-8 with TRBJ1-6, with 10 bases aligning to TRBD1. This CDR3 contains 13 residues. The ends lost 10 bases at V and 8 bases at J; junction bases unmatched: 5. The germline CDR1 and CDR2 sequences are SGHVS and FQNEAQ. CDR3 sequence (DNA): TGTGCCACCTTAGGGACAGGGGATTCACCCCTCCACTTT. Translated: CATLGTGDSPLHF.

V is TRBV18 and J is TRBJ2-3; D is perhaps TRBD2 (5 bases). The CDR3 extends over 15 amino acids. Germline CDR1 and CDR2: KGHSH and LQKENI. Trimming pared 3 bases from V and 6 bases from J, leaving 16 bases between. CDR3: CASSPRPPGKDTQYF. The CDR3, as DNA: TGTGCCAGCTCACCCAGACCACCGGGGAAGGATACGCAGTATTTT.

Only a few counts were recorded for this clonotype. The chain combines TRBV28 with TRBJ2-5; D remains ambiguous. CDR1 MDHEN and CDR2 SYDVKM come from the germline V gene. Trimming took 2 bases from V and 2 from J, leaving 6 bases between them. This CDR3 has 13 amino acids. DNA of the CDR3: TGTGCCAGCAGTTTACAGACTCAAGAGACCCAGTACTTC. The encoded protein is CASSLQTQETQYF.

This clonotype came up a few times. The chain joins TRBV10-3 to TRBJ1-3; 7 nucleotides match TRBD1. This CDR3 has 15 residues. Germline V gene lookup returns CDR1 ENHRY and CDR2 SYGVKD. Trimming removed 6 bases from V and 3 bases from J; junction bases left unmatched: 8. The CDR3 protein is CAIRTGSFIGNTIYF. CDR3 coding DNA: TGTGCCATCAGGACAGGGTCATTCATTGGAAACACCATATATTTT.

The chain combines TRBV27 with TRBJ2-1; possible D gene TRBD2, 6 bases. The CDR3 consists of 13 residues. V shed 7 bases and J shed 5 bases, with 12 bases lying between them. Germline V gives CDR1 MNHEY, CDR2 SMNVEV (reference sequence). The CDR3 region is CASTLGGHNEQFF. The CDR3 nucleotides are TGTGCCAGCACCTTGGGGGGACACAATGAGCAGTTCTTC.

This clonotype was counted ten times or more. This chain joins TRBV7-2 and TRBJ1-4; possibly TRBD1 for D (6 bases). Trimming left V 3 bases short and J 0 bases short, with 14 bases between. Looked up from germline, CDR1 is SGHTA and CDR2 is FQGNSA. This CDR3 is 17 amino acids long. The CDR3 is CASSLDTWTATNEKLFF. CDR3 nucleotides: TGTGCCAGCAGCTTGGACACGTGGACAGCAACTAATGAAAAACTGTTTTTT.

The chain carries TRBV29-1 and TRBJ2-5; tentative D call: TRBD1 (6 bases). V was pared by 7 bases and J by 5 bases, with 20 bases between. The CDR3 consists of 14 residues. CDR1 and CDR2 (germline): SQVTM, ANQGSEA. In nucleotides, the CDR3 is TGCAGCGCCGCGGATGGGGAGAGGGGGGAGACCCAGTACTTC. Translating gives CSAADGERGETQYF.

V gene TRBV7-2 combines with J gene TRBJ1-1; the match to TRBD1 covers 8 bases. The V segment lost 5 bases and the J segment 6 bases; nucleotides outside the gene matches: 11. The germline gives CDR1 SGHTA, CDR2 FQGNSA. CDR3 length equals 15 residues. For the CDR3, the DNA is TGTGCCAGCAGCCCGCTGACAGGGGCGGGGGCTGAAGCTTTCTTT. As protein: CASSPLTGAGAEAFF.

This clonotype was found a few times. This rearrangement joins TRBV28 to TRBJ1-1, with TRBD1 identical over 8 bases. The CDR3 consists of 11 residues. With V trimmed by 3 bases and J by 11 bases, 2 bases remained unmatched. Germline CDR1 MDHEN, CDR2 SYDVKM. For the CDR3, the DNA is TGTGCCAGCAGTTTCACAGGGGGGGCTTTCTTT. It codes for CASSFTGGAFF. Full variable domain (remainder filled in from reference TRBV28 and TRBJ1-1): DVKVTQSSRYLVKRTGEKVFLECVQDMDHENMFWYRQDPGLGLRLIYFSYDVKMKEKGDIPEGYSVSREKKERFSLILESASTNQTSMYLCASSFTGGAFFGQGTRLTVV.